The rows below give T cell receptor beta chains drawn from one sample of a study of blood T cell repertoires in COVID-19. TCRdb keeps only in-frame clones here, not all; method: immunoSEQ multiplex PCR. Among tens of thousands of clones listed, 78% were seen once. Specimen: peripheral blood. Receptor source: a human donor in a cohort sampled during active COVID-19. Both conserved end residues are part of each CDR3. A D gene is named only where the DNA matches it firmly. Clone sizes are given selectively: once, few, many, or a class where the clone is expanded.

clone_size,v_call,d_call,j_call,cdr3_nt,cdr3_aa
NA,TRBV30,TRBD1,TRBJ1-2,TGTGCCTGGAGCGGGACAGGGGTGCATGGCTACACCTTC,CAWSGTGVHGYTF
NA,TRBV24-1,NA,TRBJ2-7,TGTGCCACCAGTGATTCGGGGGTCAGCTCCTACGAGCAGTACTTC,CATSDSGVSSYEQYF
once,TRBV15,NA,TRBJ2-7,TGTGCCACCAGCCTTACTTTGGAACAGGGCTACGAGCAGTACTTC,CATSLTLEQGYEQYF
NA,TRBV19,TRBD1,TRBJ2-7,TGTGCCAGTAGTGGTAGAGGACAGGGTGGAATTCGCGAGCAGTACTTC,CASSGRGQGGIREQYF
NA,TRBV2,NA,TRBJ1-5,TGTGCCAGCAGTGAAGCTCCAAGGGGTTATCCTTATAGCAATCAGCCCCAGCATTTT,CASSEAPRGYPYSNQPQHF
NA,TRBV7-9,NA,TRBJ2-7,TGTGCCAGCAGCCTAGGATGGTCGGGGGAGTCCTACGAGCAGTACTTC,CASSLGWSGESYEQYF
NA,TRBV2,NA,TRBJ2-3,TGTGCCAGCAAAGGACTTCAAAACACAGATACGCAGTATTTT,CASKGLQNTDTQYF
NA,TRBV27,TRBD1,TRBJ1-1,TGTGCCAGCAGTGCAGGGACAGGGGGGACTGAAGCTTTCTTT,CASSAGTGGTEAFF
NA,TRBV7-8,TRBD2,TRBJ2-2,TGTGCCAGCAGTCGGGTCCTAGCGGTCGACACCGGGGAGCTGTTTTTT,CASSRVLAVDTGELFF
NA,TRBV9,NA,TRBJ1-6,TGTGCCAGCAGCCCGTCAGGAAGCTCCTATAATTCACCCCTCCACTTT,CASSPSGSSYNSPLHF
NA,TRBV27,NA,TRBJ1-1,TGTGCCAGCAGTTTAACAGCGGACTTTATGAACACTGAAGCTTTCTTT,CASSLTADFMNTEAFF
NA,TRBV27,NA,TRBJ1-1,TGTGCCAGCACCCCCCGGGGGGGGAACACTGAAGCTTTCTTT,CASTPRGGNTEAFF
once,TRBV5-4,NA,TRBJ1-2,TGTGCCAGCAGCTCCGACAGTTATGGCTACACCTTC,CASSSDSYGYTF
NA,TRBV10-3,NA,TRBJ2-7,TGTGCCATCAGTGAGTCATTGAGGGGGGGCGAGCAGTACTTC,CAISESLRGGEQYF